This TCR beta chain was identified in a study of prognosis after radiotherapy for stage I lung cancer. Study conclusions and caveats: Median unique TCR clone counts of approximately 9,100 versus 7,200 showed a fall after stereotactic body radiation therapy.

By two-round multiplex PCR, the TCR beta CDR3 was amplified from genomic DNA. First-round PCR, the initial amplification, used primers specific to each TRBV and TRBJ gene. MiXCR was run by TCRdb on the multiplex PCR reads, yielding one entry per CDR3 protein. The sample carries roughly 17,000 distinct CDR3 sequences, 25% to 35% recorded once. This clonotype was recorded many times. What it recognizes is unknown. V was cut by 2 bases and J by 2 bases, with 10 bases left in between. The germline CDR1 and CDR2 sequences are SGHTA and FQGNSA. The CDR3 extends over 15 amino acids. Material: PBMCs, obtained before or after stereotactic body radiation therapy (not recorded which). J is TRBJ2-1 and V is TRBV7-2; tentative D call: TRBD1 (5 bases). This receptor was taken from a donor over 45 with non-small cell lung cancer. CDR3 amino acids: CASSLPQGTYNEQFF. In DNA, the CDR3 is TGTGCCAGCAGCTTACCCCAGGGAACCTACAATGAGCAGTTCTTC.